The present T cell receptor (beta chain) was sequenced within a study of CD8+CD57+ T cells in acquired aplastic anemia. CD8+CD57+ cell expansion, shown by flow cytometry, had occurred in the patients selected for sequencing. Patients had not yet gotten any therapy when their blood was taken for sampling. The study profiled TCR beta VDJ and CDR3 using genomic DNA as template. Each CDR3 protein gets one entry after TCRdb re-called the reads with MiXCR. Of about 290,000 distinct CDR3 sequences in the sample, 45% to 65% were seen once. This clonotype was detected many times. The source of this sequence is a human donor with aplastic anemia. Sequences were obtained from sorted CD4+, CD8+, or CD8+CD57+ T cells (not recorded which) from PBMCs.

This CDR3 reads CASSPSGTGVNEQFF. DNA of the CDR3: TGTGCCAGCAGCCCTTCAGGGACAGGGGTCAATGAGCAGTTCTTC. V usage is TRBV9 and J usage is TRBJ2-1; TRBD1 agrees at 10 bases. CDR1 is SGDLS and CDR2 is YYNGEE in the germline V gene. The trim removed 4 bases at V and 6 bases at J, leaving 7 bases unmatched. The CDR3 consists of 15 residues. Based on the CDR3 plus reference TRBV9 and TRBJ2-1, the full variable domain is DSGVTQTPKHLITATGQRVTLRCSPRSGDLSVYWYQQSLDQGLQFLIQYYNGEERAKGNILERFSAQQFPDLHSELNLSSLELGDSALYFCASSPSGTGVNEQFFGPGTRLTVL.